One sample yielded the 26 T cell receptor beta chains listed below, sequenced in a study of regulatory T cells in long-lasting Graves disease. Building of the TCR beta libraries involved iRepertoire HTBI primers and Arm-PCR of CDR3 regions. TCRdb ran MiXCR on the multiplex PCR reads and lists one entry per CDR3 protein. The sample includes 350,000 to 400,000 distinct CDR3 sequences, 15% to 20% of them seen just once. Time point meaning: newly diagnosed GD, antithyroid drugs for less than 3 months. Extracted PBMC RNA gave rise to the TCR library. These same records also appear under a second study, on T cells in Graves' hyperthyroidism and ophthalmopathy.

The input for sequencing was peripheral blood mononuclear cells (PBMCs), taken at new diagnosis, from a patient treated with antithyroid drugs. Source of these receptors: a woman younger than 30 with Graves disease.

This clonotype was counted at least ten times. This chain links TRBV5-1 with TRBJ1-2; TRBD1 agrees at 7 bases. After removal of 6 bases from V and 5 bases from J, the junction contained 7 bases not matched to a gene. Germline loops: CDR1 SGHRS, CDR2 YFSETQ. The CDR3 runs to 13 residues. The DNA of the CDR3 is TGCGCCAGCACCGACAGGGTGGGTTATGGCTACACCTTC. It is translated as CASTDRVGYGYTF.

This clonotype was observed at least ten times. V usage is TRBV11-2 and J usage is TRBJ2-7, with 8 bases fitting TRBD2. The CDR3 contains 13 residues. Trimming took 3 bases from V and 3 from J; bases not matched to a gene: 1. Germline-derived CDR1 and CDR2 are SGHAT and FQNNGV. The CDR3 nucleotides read TGTGCCAGCAGCTTTAGCGGGGACTACGAGCAGTACTTC. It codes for CASSFSGDYEQYF. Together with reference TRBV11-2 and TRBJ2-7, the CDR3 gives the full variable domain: EAGVAQSPRYKIIEKRQSVAFWCNPISGHATLYWYQQILGQGPKLLIQFQNNGVVDDSQLPKDRFSAERLKGVDSTLKIQPAKLEDSAVYLCASSFSGDYEQYFGPGTRLTVT.

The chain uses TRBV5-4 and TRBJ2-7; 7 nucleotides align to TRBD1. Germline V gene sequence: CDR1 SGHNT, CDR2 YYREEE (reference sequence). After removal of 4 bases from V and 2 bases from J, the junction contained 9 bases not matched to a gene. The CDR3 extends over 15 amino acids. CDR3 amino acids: CASSPGQVGPYEQYF. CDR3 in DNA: TGTGCCAGCAGCCCTGGACAGGTGGGGCCCTACGAGCAGTACTTC.

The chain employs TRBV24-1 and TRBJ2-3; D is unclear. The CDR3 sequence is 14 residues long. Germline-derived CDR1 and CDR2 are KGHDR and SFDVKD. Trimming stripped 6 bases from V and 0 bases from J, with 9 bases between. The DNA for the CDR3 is TGTGCCACCAGTCCCGCCAGAAGCACAGATACGCAGTATTTT. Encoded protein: CATSPARSTDTQYF.

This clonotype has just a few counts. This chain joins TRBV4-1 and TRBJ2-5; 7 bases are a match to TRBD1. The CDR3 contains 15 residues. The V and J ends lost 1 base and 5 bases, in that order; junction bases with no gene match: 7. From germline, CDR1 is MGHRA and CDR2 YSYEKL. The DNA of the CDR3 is TGCGCCAGCAGCCAAGTTTGGGAACAGGGGGAGACCCAGTACTTC. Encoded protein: CASSQVWEQGETQYF.

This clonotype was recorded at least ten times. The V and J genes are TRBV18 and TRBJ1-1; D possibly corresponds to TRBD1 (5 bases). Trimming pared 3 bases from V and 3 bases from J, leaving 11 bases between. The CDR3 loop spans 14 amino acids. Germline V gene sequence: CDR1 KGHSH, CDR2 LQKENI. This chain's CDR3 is CASSPAGLYTEAFF. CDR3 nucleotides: TGTGCCAGCTCACCCGCAGGGCTTTACACTGAAGCTTTCTTT.

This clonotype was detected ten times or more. CDR3 nucleotide sequence: TGCAGTGCCCCCCTCGGGGAGACCCAGTACTTC. Translated, it gives CSAPLGETQYF. The chain carries TRBV20-1 and TRBJ2-5, with D hard to call. The CDR3 length is 11 residues. CDR1 DFQATT and CDR2 SNEGSKA come from the germline V gene (reference sequence). Between the trimmed V and J ends, which lost 6 bases and 5 bases, there was a span of 10 bases.

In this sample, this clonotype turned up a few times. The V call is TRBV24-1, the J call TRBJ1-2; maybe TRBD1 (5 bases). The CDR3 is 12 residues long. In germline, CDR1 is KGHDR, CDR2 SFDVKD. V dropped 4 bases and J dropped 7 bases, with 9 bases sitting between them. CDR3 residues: CATSDPGGGYTF. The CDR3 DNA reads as TGTGCCACCAGTGACCCCGGGGGTGGCTACACCTTC.

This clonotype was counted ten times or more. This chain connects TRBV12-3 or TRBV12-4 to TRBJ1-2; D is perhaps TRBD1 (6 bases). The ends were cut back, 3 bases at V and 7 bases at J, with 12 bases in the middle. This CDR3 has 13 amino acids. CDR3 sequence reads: CASSLREGGGYTF. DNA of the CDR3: TGTGCCAGCAGTTTGAGGGAAGGGGGTGGCTACACCTTC.

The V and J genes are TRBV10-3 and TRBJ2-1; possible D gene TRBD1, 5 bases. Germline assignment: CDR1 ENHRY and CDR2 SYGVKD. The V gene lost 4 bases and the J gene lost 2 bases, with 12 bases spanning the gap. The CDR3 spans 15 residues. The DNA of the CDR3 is TGTGCCATCAGTGGAGGATACAGGCCCTACAATGAGCAGTTCTTC. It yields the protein CAISGGYRPYNEQFF.

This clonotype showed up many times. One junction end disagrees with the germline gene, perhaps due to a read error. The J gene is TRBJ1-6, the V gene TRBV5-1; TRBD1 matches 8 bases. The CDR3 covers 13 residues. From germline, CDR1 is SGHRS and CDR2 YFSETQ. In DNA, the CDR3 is TGTGCCAGCAAGGGACAGGATAATTCACCCCTCCACTTT. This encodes CASKGQDNSPLHF.

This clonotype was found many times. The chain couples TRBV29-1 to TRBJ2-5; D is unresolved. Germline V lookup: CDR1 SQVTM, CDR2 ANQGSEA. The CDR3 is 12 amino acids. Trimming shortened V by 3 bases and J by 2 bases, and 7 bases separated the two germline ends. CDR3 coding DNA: TGCAGCGTTGACAGGCAGCAAGAGACCCAGTACTTC. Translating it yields CSVDRQQETQYF.

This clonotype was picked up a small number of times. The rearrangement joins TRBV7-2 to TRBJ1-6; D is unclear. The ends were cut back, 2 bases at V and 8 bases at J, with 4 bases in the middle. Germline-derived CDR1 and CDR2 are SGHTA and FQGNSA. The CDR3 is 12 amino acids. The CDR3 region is CASSLIYSPLHF. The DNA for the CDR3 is TGTGCCAGCAGCTTAATCTATTCACCCCTCCACTTT.

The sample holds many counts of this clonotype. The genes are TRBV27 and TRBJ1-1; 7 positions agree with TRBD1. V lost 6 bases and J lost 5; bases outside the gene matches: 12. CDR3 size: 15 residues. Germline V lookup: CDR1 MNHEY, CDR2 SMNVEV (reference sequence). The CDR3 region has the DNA TGTGCCAGCAGACCCAGCCTCGACAGGGCTACTGAAGCTTTCTTT. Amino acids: CASRPSLDRATEAFF.

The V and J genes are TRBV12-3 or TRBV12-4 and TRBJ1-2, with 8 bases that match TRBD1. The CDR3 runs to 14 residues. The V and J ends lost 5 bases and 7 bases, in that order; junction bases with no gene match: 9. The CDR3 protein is CASSPDRGNGGYTF. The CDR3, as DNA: TGTGCCAGCAGTCCCGACAGGGGAAACGGTGGCTACACCTTC.

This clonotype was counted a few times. The CDR3: CAWRLAGGSQYF. CDR3 bases: TGTGCCTGGAGACTAGCGGGGGGGTCCCAGTACTTC. J is TRBJ2-5 and V is TRBV30; TRBD2 matches at 13 bases. CDR3 length: 12 amino acids. The J segment lost 9 bases and the V segment lost 3 bases, leaving 1 base of the junction unmatched. Germline values: CDR1 GTSNPN, CDR2 SVGIG (reference sequence).

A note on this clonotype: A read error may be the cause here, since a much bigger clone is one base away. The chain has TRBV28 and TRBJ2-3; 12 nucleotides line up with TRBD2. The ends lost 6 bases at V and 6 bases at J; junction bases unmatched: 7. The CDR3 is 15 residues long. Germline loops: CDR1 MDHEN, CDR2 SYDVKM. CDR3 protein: CASRRTSGAGDTQYF. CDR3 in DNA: TGTGCCAGCAGAAGGACTAGCGGGGCGGGCGATACGCAGTATTTT.

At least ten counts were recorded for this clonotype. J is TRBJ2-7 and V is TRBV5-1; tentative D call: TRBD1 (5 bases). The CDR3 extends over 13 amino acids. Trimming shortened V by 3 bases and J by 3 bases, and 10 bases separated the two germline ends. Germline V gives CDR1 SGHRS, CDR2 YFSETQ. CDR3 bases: TGCGCCAGCAGCTCCTTCGACAGCTACGAGCAGTACTTC. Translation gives CASSSFDSYEQYF.

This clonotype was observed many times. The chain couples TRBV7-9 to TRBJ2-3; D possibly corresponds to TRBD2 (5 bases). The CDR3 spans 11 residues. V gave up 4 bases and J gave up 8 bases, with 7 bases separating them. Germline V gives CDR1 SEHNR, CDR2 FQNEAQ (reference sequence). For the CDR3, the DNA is TGTGCCAGCAGCTCTGCGGGTACGCAGTATTTT. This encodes CASSSAGTQYF.

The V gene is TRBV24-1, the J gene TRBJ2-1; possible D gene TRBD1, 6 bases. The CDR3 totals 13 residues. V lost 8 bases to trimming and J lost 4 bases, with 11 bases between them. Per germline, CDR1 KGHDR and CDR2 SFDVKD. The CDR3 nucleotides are TGTGCCACCATGGGACATACTTACAATGAGCAGTTCTTC. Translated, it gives CATMGHTYNEQFF.

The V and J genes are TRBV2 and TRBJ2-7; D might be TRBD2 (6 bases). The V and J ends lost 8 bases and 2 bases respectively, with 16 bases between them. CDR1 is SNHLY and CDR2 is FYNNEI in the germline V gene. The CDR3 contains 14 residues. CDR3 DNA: TGTGCCAGCGGAGGGGCAGGGCGGACCTACGAGCAGTACTTC. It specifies CASGGAGRTYEQYF.

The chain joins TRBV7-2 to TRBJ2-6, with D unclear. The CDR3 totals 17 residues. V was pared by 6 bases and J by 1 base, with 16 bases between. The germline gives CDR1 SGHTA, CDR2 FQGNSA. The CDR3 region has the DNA TGTGCCAGCAGGGATCCCCTTATAGTATCTGGGGCCAACGTCCTGACTTTC. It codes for CASRDPLIVSGANVLTF. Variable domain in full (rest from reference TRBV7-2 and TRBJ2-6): GAGVSQSPSNKVTEKGKDVELRCDPISGHTALYWYRQSLGQGLEFLIYFQGNSAPDKSGLPSDRFSAERTGGSVSTLTIQRTQQEDSAVYLCASRDPLIVSGANVLTFGAGSRLTVL.

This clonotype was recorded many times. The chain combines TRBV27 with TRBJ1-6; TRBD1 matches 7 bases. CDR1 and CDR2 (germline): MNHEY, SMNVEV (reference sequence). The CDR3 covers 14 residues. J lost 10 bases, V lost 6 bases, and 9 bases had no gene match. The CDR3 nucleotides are TGTGCCAGCAGAAGACAGGGATTAAGCTCACCCCTCCACTTT. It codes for CASRRQGLSSPLHF.

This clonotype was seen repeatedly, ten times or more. In DNA, the CDR3 is TGTGCCAGCAGCCAAGAAGCGTCAGATACGCAGTATTTT. It translates to CASSQEASDTQYF. V is TRBV3-1 and J is TRBJ2-3, with D unresolved. Per germline, CDR1 LGHDT and CDR2 YNNKEL (reference sequence). Trimming shortened V by 0 bases and J by 4 bases, and 5 bases separated the two germline ends. The CDR3 is 13 amino acids.

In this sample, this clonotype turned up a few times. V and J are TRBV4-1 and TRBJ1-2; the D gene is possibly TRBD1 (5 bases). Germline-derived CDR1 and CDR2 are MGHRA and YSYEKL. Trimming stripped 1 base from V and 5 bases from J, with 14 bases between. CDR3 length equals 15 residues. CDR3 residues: CASSQGTNTRYGYTF. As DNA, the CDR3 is TGCGCCAGCAGCCAAGGGACAAACACTCGATATGGCTACACCTTC.

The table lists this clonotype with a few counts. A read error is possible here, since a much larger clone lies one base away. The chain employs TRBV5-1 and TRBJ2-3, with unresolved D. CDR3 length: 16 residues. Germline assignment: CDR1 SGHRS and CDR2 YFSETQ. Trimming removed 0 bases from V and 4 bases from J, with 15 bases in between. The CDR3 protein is CASSLALDVSADTQYF. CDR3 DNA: TGCGCCAGCAGCTTGGCCTTGGACGTGAGCGCAGATACGCAGTATTTT.